The TCR beta chain under discussion was sequenced for a study of long-term antiretroviral therapy in people with HIV. CDR1 is LGHNA, CDR2 YSLEER, per germline. V was cut by 0 bases and J by 5 bases, with 16 bases left in between. CDR3 length: 17 amino acids. Study results and limitations: ART-treated samples gained diversity yet remained below transplant donor controls.

immunoSEQ v3.0 was run at survey level. The assay was immunoSEQ multiplex PCR, and TCRdb's table has in-frame clones only and misses some. The sample contains approximately 18,000 clones, roughly 80% of which appear only once. About this clone: The antigen is undetermined.

The chain links TRBV4-3 to TRBJ2-2; no firm D call. The receptor was isolated from a man younger than 45 with HIV. The sequenced sample was unsorted PBMCs, obtained about 2.1 years before starting antiretroviral therapy. CDR3 protein: CASSQDSVGLVTGELFF. The CDR3 bases are TGCGCCAGCAGCCAAGATAGTGTGGGTCTAGTTACCGGGGAGCTGTTTTTT.